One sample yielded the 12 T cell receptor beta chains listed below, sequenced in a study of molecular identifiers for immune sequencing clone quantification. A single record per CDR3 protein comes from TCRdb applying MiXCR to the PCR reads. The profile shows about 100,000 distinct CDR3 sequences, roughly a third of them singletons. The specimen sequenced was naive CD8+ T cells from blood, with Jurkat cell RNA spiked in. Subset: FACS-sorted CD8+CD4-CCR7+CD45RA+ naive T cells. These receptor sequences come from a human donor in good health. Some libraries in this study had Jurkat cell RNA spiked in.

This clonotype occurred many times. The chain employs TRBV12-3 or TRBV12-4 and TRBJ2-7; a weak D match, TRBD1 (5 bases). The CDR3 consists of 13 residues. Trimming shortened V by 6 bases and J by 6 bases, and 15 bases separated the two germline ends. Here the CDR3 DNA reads TGTGCCAGCAGCTTGGGGCCCGCCGGCGAGCAGTACTTC. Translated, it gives CASSLGPAGEQYF.

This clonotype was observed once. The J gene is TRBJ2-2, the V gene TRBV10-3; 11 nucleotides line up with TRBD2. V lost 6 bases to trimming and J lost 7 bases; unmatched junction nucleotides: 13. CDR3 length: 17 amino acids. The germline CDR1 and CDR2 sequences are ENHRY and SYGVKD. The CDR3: CAISDLIAGGPVGELFF. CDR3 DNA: TGTGCCATCAGCGACCTCATAGCGGGAGGGCCTGTCGGGGAGCTGTTTTTT.

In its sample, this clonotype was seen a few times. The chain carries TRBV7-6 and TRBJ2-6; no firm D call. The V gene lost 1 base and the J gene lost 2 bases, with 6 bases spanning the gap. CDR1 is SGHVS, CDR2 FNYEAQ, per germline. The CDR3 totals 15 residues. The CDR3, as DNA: TGTGCCAGCAGCTTAGTGGGTGCTGGGGCCAACGTCCTGACTTTC. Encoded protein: CASSLVGAGANVLTF.

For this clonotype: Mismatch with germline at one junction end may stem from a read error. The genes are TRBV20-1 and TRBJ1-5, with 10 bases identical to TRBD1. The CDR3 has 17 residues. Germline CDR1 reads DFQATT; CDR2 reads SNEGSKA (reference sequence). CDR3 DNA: TGCAGTGCACCTCGGACAGGGGGTGCATATAGCAATCAGACCCAGCATTTT. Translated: CSAPRTGGAYSNQTQHF.

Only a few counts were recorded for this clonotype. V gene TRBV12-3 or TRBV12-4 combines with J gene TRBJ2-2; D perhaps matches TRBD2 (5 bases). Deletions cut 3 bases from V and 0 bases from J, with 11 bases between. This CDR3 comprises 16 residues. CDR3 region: CASSFPTRANTGELFF. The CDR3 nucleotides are TGTGCCAGCAGTTTCCCCACTAGGGCGAACACCGGGGAGCTGTTTTTT.

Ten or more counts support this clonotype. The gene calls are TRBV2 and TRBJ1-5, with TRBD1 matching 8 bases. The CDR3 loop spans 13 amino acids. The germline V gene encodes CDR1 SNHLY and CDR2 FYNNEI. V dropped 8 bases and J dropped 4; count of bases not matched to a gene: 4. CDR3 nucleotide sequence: TGTGCCAGCGCGACAGGGGCAAATCAGCCCCAGCATTTT. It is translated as CASATGANQPQHF.

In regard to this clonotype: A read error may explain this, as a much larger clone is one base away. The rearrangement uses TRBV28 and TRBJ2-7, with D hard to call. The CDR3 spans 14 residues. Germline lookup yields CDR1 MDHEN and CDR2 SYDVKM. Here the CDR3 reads CACSFPWGKNEQYF. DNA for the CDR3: TGTGCCTGCAGTTTTCCTTGGGGAAAGAACGAGCAGTACTTC.

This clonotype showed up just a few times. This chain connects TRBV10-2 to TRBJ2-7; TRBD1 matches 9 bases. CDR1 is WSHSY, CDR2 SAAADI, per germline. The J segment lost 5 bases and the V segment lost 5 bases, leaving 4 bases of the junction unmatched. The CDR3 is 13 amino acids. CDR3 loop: CASSWTGADEQYF. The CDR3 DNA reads TGCGCCAGCAGTTGGACAGGGGCCGACGAGCAGTACTTC.

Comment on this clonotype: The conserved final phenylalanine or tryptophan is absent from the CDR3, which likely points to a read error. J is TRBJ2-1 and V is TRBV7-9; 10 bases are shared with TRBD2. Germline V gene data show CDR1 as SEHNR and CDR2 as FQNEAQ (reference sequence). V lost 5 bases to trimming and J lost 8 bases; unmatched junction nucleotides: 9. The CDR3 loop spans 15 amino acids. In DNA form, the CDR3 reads TGTGCCAGCAGCCTCAGCGGGAGGGCCTTAGATGAGCAGTTCCTC. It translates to CASSLSGRALDEQFL.

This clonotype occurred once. This CDR3 is CASSLSDRGYEQYF. Written as DNA, the CDR3 is TGTGCCAGCAGTTTATCGGACAGAGGCTACGAGCAGTACTTC. This chain uses TRBV12-3 or TRBV12-4 with TRBJ2-7, with D tentatively TRBD1 (6 bases). CDR3 size: 14 residues. Trimming cost V 2 bases and J 3 bases, with 11 bases left between them.

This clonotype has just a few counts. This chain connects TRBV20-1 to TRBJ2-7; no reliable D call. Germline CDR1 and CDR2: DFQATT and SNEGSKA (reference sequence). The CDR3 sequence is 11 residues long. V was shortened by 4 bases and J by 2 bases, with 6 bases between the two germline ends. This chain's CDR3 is CSANYPYEQYF. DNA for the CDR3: TGCAGTGCTAACTATCCCTACGAGCAGTACTTC.

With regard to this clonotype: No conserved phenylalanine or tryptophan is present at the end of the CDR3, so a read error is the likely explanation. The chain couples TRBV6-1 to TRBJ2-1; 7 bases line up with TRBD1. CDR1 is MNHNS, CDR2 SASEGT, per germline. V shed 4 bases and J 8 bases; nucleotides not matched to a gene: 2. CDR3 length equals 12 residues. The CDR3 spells CASSGTGDEQFL. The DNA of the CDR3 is TGTGCCAGCAGTGGCACAGGGGATGAGCAGTTCCTC.